The 7 T cell receptor beta chains below all came from one sample that was sequenced in a study of blood T cell repertoires in COVID-19. Repertoires were generated with immunoSEQ multiplex PCR, while TCRdb's copy carries only in-frame clones and drops some. This sample has some 37,000 clones, with around 90% found just once. Specimen: peripheral blood. These receptors originate from a man aged 65-85 years with acute or convalescent COVID-19.

This chain joins TRBV5-1 and TRBJ2-7; possible D gene TRBD1, 5 bases. V was trimmed by 1 base and J by 0 bases, leaving 14 bases between them. The CDR3 is made up of 16 amino acids. CDR1 and CDR2 (germline): SGHRS, YFSETQ. The DNA for the CDR3 is TGCGCCAGCAGCTTGCGCGCACAGGAACCCTCCTACGAGCAGTACTTC. This translates into CASSLRAQEPSYEQYF. The full variable domain, in which reference TRBV5-1 and TRBJ2-7 provide the parts outside the CDR3, is KAGVTQTPRYLIKTRGQQVTLSCSPISGHRSVSWYQQTPGQGLQFLFEYFSETQRNKGNFPGRFSGRQFSNSRSEMNVSTLELGDSALYLCASSLRAQEPSYEQYFGPGTRLTVT.

The CDR3: CARPRGGGGRTYNEQFF. For the CDR3, the DNA is TGCGCCCGCCCCCGAGGGGGAGGCGGGAGGACCTACAATGAGCAGTTCTTC. The genes are TRBV4-3 and TRBJ2-1; 8 bases align to TRBD2. J lost 2 bases, V lost 11 bases, and 17 bases had no gene match. Germline lookup yields CDR1 LGHNA and CDR2 YSLEER. The CDR3 is 17 amino acids.

This chain links TRBV7-8 with TRBJ1-1; D is ambiguous. This CDR3 region has 15 residues. V was shortened by 2 bases and J by 4 bases, with 14 bases between the two germline ends. The germline CDR1 and CDR2 sequences are SGHVS and FQNEAQ. CDR3 region: CASSLMKEAITEAFF. The CDR3 DNA is TGTGCCAGCAGCTTAATGAAGGAGGCTATCACTGAAGCTTTCTTT. The full variable domain, in which reference TRBV7-8 and TRBJ1-1 provide the parts outside the CDR3, is GAGVSQSPRYKVAKRGQDVALRCDPISGHVSLFWYQQALGQGPEFLTYFQNEAQLDKSGLPSDRFFAERPEGSVSTLKIQRTQQEDSAVYLCASSLMKEAITEAFFGQGTRLTVV.

The chain is built from TRBV19 and TRBJ2-7, with D unresolved. The CDR3 totals 15 residues. The germline V gene has CDR1 LNHDA and CDR2 SQIVND (reference sequence). The V and J ends lost 1 base and 3 bases respectively, with 13 bases between them. The chain's CDR3 is CASSIGLGVDYEQYF. The CDR3 DNA reads as TGTGCCAGTAGTATAGGCCTTGGAGTCGACTACGAGCAGTACTTC. The full variable domain, with the rest looked up from reference TRBV19 and TRBJ2-7, is DGGITQSPKYLFRKEGQNVTLSCEQNLNHDAMYWYRQDPGQGLRLIYYSQIVNDFQKGDIAEGYSVSREKKESFPLTVTSAQKNPTAFYLCASSIGLGVDYEQYFGPGTRLTVT.

V and J are TRBV2 and TRBJ2-7, with TRBD1 matching over 10 bases. Per germline, CDR1 SNHLY and CDR2 FYNNEI. This CDR3 has 15 residues. V trimming: 3 bases; J trimming: 1 base; junction bases outside the gene matches: 3. The CDR3 protein is CASSEGQGRSYEQYF. Here the CDR3 DNA reads TGTGCCAGCAGTGAGGGACAGGGGAGATCCTACGAGCAGTACTTC.

The chain employs TRBV25-1 and TRBJ1-4; D possibly corresponds to TRBD1 (5 bases). CDR3 length: 13 residues. The V and J ends lost 7 bases and 8 bases respectively, with 14 bases between them. Germline V gives CDR1 MGHDK, CDR2 SYGVNS. In DNA form, the CDR3 reads TGTGCCAGCAAGGGGCAGGCGACCGAAAAACTGTTTTTT. It yields the protein CASKGQATEKLFF.

The CDR3 sequence: CASRRSGTANQPQHF. The CDR3 nucleotides read TGTGCCAGCAGAAGATCCGGGACAGCTAATCAGCCCCAGCATTTT. The V call is TRBV5-8, the J call TRBJ1-5; 7 bases agree with TRBD1. Germline values: CDR1 SGHTS, CDR2 YDEGEE. V lost 5 bases and J lost 4; bases outside the gene matches: 9. This CDR3 is built from 15 residues.